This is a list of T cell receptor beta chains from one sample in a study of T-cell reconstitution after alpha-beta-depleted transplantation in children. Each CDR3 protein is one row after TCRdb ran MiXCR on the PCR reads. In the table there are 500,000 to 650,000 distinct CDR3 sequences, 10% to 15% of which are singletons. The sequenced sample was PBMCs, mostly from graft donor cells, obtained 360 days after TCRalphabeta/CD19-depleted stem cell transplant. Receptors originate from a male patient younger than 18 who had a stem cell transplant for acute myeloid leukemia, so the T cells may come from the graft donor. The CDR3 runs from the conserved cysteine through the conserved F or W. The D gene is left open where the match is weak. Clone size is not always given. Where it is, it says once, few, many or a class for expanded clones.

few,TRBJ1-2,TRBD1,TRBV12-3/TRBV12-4,TGTGCCAGCAGTTCACAGGTCTCCAGGGGGGGCTACACCTTC,CASSSQVSRGGYTF
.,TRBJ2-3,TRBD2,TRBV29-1,TGCAGCGTCCGGACTAGCGGGAATAAAGATACGCAGTATTTT,CSVRTSGNKDTQYF
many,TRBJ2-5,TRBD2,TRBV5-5,TGTGCCAGCAGCTTGGACAGCGGGACGACCCAGTACTTC,CASSLDSGTTQYF
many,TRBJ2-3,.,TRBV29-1,TGCAGCGTTGAAGATTGGGGCAGGGGAACAGATACGCAGTATTTT,CSVEDWGRGTDTQYF
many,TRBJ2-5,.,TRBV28,TGTGCCAGCAGTGCGGTTGGGCCAGAGACCCAGTACTTC,CASSAVGPETQYF
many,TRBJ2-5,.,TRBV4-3,TGCGCCAGCAGCCAAGTCACGGGAGTCGGAGAGACCCAGTACTTC,CASSQVTGVGETQYF
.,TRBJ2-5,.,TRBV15,TGTGCCACCAGCAGAGATAGACGAGAGAGAGAGACCCAGTACTTC,CATSRDRRERETQYF
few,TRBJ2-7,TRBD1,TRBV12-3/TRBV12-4,TGTGCCAGCACCATCTTCGGACAGGGGGACTACGAGCAGTACTTC,CASTIFGQGDYEQYF
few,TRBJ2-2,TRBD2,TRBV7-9,TGTGCCAGCAGCGTCACTAGCGGGAGCGGGGAGCTGTTTTTT,CASSVTSGSGELFF
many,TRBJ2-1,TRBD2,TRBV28,TGTGCCAGCAGTTTCCCTCTACTAGCGGGGGAAGGGGATGAGCAGTTCTTC,CASSFPLLAGEGDEQFF
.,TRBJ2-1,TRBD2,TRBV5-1,TGCGCCAGCAGCTCCGGGACTAGCGGAAAGAGCTACAATGAGCAGTTCTTC,CASSSGTSGKSYNEQFF
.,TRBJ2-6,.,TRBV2,TGTGCCAGCAGTGAACGGAGGGTTGGGGCCAACGTCCTGACTTTC,CASSERRVGANVLTF
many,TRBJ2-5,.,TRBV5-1,TGCGCCAGCAGCTTGCTCGGGGGACAAGAGACCCAGTACTTC,CASSLLGGQETQYF
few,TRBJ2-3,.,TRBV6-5,TGTGCCAGCAGTTCAATAGCGGATACTAGCACAGATACGCAGTATTTT,CASSSIADTSTDTQYF
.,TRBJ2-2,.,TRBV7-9,TGTGCCAGCAGCTTATGGCAGACCGGGGAGCTGTTTTTT,CASSLWQTGELFF
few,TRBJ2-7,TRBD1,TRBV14,TGTGCCAGCAGCCAAGATCCAGGGGGCCAGGGGGGCTACGAGCAGTACTTC,CASSQDPGGQGGYEQYF
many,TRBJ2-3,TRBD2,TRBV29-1,TGCAGCGGGAGGGAGGGCCGGCGGAATACGCAGTATTTT,CSGREGRRNTQYF